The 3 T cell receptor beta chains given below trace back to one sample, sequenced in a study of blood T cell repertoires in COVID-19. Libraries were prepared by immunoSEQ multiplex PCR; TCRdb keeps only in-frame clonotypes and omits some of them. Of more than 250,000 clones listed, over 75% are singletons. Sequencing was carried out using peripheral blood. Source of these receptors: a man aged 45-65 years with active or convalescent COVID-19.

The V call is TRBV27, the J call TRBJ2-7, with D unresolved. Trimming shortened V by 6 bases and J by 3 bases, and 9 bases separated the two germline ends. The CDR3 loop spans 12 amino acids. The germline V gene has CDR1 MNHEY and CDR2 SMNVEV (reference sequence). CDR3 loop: CASSSTLYEQYF. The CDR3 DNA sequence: TGTGCCAGCAGCTCTACCCTCTACGAGCAGTACTTC.

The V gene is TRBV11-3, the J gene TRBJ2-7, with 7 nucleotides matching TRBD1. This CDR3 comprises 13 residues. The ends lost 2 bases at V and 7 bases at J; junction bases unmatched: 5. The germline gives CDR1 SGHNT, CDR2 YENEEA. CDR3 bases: TGTGCCAGCAGCTTAATACAGGGGTTGGAGCAGTACTTC. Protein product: CASSLIQGLEQYF.

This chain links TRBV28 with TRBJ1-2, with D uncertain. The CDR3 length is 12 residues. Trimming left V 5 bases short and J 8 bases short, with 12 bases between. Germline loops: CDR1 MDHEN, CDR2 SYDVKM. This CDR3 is CASSLDIFGYTF. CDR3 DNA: TGTGCCAGCAGTCTTGACATCTTCGGCTACACCTTC.